A single sample gave rise to the 3 T cell receptor beta chains below, sequenced in a study of blood T cells in healthy people across ages. Using a J-beta primer mix together with a sample-barcoded 5' primer, a second PCR was run for roughly 7 to 12 cycles. MiXCR, applied by TCRdb to the 5' RACE reads, yields one record per CDR3 protein. The repertoire holds roughly 2 million distinct CDR3 sequences, with 49% as singletons. The source material was blood. The source is a woman aged 40 to 50 in good health.

This clonotype was observed a handful of times. V and J are TRBV7-2 and TRBJ2-7; D might be TRBD1 (6 bases). CDR1 and CDR2 from the germline V gene are SGHTA and FQGNSA. This CDR3 comprises 13 residues. Between the trimmed V and J ends, which lost 6 bases and 2 bases, there was a span of 11 bases. The chain's CDR3 is CASSSRTAYEQYF. The CDR3 nucleotides are TGTGCCAGCAGTTCCAGGACAGCCTACGAGCAGTACTTC.

The chain uses TRBV20-1 and TRBJ2-5, with a possible D match to TRBD1 (5 bases). The assigned J gene may be wrong: the sequence end matches TRBJ2-7 better. The CDR3 runs to 11 residues. CDR1 DFQATT and CDR2 SNEGSKA come from the germline V gene (reference sequence). The CDR3 reads CSARGLGEQYF. The CDR3 nucleotides read TGCAGTGCTAGGGGGCTAGGCGAGCAGTACTTC.

On this clonotype itself: Sequence at one end of the junction differs from germline and may be a read error. The chain is built from TRBV4-2 and TRBJ2-1; 9 bases are a match to TRBD1. Germline values: CDR1 LGHNA, CDR2 YNFKEQ. CDR3 size: 15 residues. This CDR3 is CASSQTGTGYNAQFF. The CDR3 DNA reads TGTGCCAGCAGCCAAACCGGGACAGGGTACAATGCGCAGTTCTTC.